These 17 T cell receptor beta chains were sequenced from one sample in a study of blood T cells in healthy people across ages. The authors ran a second PCR of 7 to 11 cycles using a sample-barcoded 5' primer and a J-beta primer mix. TCRdb reprocessed the 5' RACE reads with MiXCR, giving one entry per CDR3 protein. Found here are 1.5 million to 1.9 million distinct CDR3 sequences, 35% to 45% of them singletons; the top ten hold 4%. Sequences were obtained from blood. These TCRs come from a woman younger than 30 in good health.

The chain is built from TRBV20-1 and TRBJ2-6; no definite D call. CDR1 is DFQATT, CDR2 SNEGSKA, per germline (reference sequence). V was clipped by 0 bases and J by 2 bases, with 11 bases between them. The CDR3 has 16 residues. CDR3 sequence (DNA): TGCAGTGCTAGAGATCCAGGCACCACTGGGGCCAACGTCCTGACTTTC. It encodes CSARDPGTTGANVLTF.

Concerning this clonotype: A much larger clone lies a single base off, so this may be a read error. J is TRBJ2-3 and V is TRBV12-3 or TRBV12-4, with 7 nucleotides matching TRBD1. CDR3 length: 14 amino acids. V gave up 6 bases and J gave up 1 base; unmatched junction bases: 4. CDR3 nucleotides: TGTGCCAGCAGCTGGGACAGCCGCACAGATACGCAGTATTTT. Amino acids: CASSWDSRTDTQYF.

V usage is TRBV7-8 and J usage is TRBJ2-7; 7 positions agree with TRBD1. Germline V lookup: CDR1 SGHVS, CDR2 FQNEAQ. J was trimmed by 5 bases and V by 4 bases; bases with no gene match: 8. The CDR3 consists of 14 residues. The CDR3 DNA is TGTGCCAGCAGCTCAGCCGTCACAGGGGACGAGCAGTACTTC. Its protein is CASSSAVTGDEQYF.

The chain combines TRBV20-1 with TRBJ2-1; D is undetermined. The V end lost 7 bases, the J end lost 7 bases, and 8 bases lay between the germline ends. This CDR3 spans 10 amino acids. Germline CDR1 reads DFQATT; CDR2 reads SNEGSKA (reference sequence). DNA of the CDR3: TGCAGTGTGGGGAAAAATGAGCAGTTCTTC. Amino acids: CSVGKNEQFF.

J is TRBJ1-2 and V is TRBV20-1; 7 nucleotides match TRBD1. The V gene's germline CDR1 is DFQATT and CDR2 SNEGSKA (reference sequence). Germline trimming cut 5 bases from V and 4 bases from J; bases unmatched to any gene: 22. CDR3 length equals 18 residues. The DNA of the CDR3 is TGCAGTGCTTCGGGGACAGCCGCGGAAACTAACTTAGGCTATGGCTACACCTTC. Amino acid sequence: CSASGTAAETNLGYGYTF.

This clonotype came up a few times. V is TRBV9 and J is TRBJ1-2; D remains ambiguous. Germline CDR1 and CDR2: SGDLS and YYNGEE. The CDR3 sequence is 15 residues long. Trimming left V 3 bases short and J 3 bases short, with 15 bases between. CDR3 region: CASSAHSRVDYGYTF. The CDR3, as DNA: TGTGCCAGCAGCGCCCACTCGAGGGTCGACTATGGCTACACCTTC.

The table lists this clonotype with a few counts. The DNA for the CDR3 is TGTGCCAGCAGTGAAGCGCTTCCGGGTGGTCATGTGTACGAGCAGTACTTC. Residues: CASSEALPGGHVYEQYF. This chain connects TRBV2 to TRBJ2-7; unclear D gene. Germline CDR1 SNHLY, CDR2 FYNNEI. Trimming pared 0 bases from V and 4 bases from J, leaving 19 bases between. The CDR3 covers 17 residues. Combining the CDR3 with reference TRBV2 and TRBJ2-7 gives the whole variable domain EPEVTQTPSHQVTQMGQEVILRCVPISNHLYFYWYRQILGQKVEFLVSFYNNEISEKSEIFDDQFSVERPDGSNFTLKIRSTKLEDSAMYFCASSEALPGGHVYEQYFGPGTRLTVT.

This clonotype came up a few times. This sequence joins TRBV9 and TRBJ2-7; TRBD1 matches 8 bases. This CDR3 spans 15 amino acids. Germline-derived CDR1 and CDR2 are SGDLS and YYNGEE. V was pared by 0 bases and J by 1 base, with 3 bases of the junction left unmatched. The CDR3 loop is CASSVGQGASYEQYF. The CDR3 nucleotides are TGTGCCAGCAGCGTAGGTCAGGGGGCGTCCTACGAGCAGTACTTC. Based on the CDR3 plus reference TRBV9 and TRBJ2-7, the full variable domain is DSGVTQTPKHLITATGQRVTLRCSPRSGDLSVYWYQQSLDQGLQFLIQYYNGEERAKGNILERFSAQQFPDLHSELNLSSLELGDSALYFCASSVGQGASYEQYFGPGTRLTVT.

The V gene is TRBV20-1, the J gene TRBJ2-1, with D unclear. Germline V gives CDR1 DFQATT, CDR2 SNEGSKA (reference sequence). The V end lost 6 bases, the J end lost 7 bases, and 7 bases lay between the germline ends. This CDR3 contains 10 residues. CDR3 DNA sequence: TGCAGTGCAAACTCTAATGAGCAGTTCTTC. Its protein product is CSANSNEQFF.

The chain combines TRBV29-1 with TRBJ2-3; the D gene could be TRBD1 or TRBD2 (7 bases each). The V gene's germline CDR1 is SQVTM and CDR2 ANQGSEA. The CDR3 covers 14 residues. Trimming shortened V by 6 bases and J by 6 bases, and 19 bases separated the two germline ends. The CDR3 sequence: CSVNRGGSFDTQYF. For the CDR3, the DNA is TGCAGCGTGAACAGGGGAGGGAGTTTTGATACGCAGTATTTT.

The J gene is TRBJ1-2, the V gene TRBV5-1, with D uncertain. The CDR3 is made up of 14 amino acids. Trimming stripped 4 bases from V and 1 base from J, with 11 bases between. CDR1 SGHRS and CDR2 YFSETQ come from the germline V gene. The CDR3 here is CASSPTSVNYGYTF. DNA for the CDR3: TGCGCCAGCAGCCCAACTTCTGTTAACTATGGCTACACCTTC.

This sequence joins TRBV5-1 and TRBJ2-1; tentative D call: TRBD1 (6 bases). The CDR3 runs 14 residues. Trimming shortened V by 3 bases and J by 6 bases, and 13 bases separated the two germline ends. Germline assignment: CDR1 SGHRS and CDR2 YFSETQ. The CDR3 is CASSWDTTANEQFF. CDR3 coding DNA: TGCGCCAGCAGCTGGGACACAACCGCCAATGAGCAGTTCTTC.

This clonotype was recorded many times. This sequence joins TRBV20-1 and TRBJ2-3; TRBD2 might be the D (5 bases). Germline values: CDR1 DFQATT, CDR2 SNEGSKA (reference sequence). This CDR3 comprises 14 residues. V was cut by 2 bases and J by 6 bases, with 15 bases left in between. Here the CDR3 reads CSARSGIPGDTQYF. The DNA of the CDR3 is TGCAGTGCTAGATCGGGGATCCCCGGCGATACGCAGTATTTT.

On this clonotype: A junction end diverges from the germline sequence, so it may reflect a read error. The chain uses TRBV5-1 and TRBJ2-1; 7 nucleotides align to TRBD1. The V gene's germline CDR1 is SGHRS and CDR2 YFSETQ. The CDR3 is 14 amino acids. CDR3 in DNA: TGCGCCAGCAGCTTGACGACAGGGATCCGCGAGCAGGTCTTC. This translates into CASSLTTGIREQVF.

This clonotype was observed a handful of times. The chain carries TRBV20-1 and TRBJ1-4, with D possibly TRBD1 on 6 matching bases. The ends were cut back, 0 bases at V and 1 base at J, with 12 bases in the middle. The CDR3 contains 16 residues. CDR1 and CDR2 (germline): DFQATT, SNEGSKA (reference sequence). CDR3 in DNA: TGCAGTGCTAGAGATTTGGGGGGCCAAACTAATGAAAAACTGTTTTTT. Its protein product is CSARDLGGQTNEKLFF.

This clonotype came up a few times. This sequence joins TRBV5-1 and TRBJ2-1; perhaps D is TRBD1 or TRBD2 (6 bases each). The CDR3 spans 14 residues. V was trimmed by 4 bases and J by 7 bases, leaving 15 bases between them. The V gene's germline CDR1 is SGHRS and CDR2 YFSETQ. CDR3 sequence: CASSKGGQANEQFF. In nucleotides, the CDR3 is TGCGCCAGCAGCAAGGGGGGCCAGGCAAATGAGCAGTTCTTC.

This sequence joins TRBV12-3 or TRBV12-4 and TRBJ1-5, with TRBD1 matching over 7 bases. The CDR3 length is 15 residues. V gave up 5 bases and J gave up 2 bases; unmatched junction bases: 6. CDR3 residues: CASSQGQPRNQPQHF. The CDR3 DNA sequence: TGTGCCAGCAGTCAGGGACAGCCCCGCAATCAGCCCCAGCATTTT.